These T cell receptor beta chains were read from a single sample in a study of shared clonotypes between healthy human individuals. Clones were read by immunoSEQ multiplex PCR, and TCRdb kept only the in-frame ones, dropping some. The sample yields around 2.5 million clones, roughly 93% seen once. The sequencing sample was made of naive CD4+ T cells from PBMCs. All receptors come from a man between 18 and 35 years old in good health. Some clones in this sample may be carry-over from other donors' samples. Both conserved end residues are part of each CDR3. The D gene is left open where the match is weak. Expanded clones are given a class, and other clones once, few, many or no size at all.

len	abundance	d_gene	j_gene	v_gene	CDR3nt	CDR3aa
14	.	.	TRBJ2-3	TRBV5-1	TGCGCCAGCAGCTTGGAACCGTTTTCAGATACGCAGTATTTT	CASSLEPFSDTQYF
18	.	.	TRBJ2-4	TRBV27	TGTGCCAGCAGCCCCCGGGTAGGAATCCCCTTAGCCAAAAACATTCAGTACTTC	CASSPRVGIPLAKNIQYF
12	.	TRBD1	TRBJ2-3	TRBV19	TGTGCCGGTGACAGGGCCACAGATACGCAGTATTTT	CAGDRATDTQYF
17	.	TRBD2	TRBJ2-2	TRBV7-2	TGTGCCAGCAGCCACCCAGCGGGAGGCCGTGGCACCGGGGAGCTGTTTTTT	CASSHPAGGRGTGELFF
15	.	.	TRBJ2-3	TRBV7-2	TGTGCCAGCAGCTTTCCAGGGCGGGGCACAGATACGCAGTATTTT	CASSFPGRGTDTQYF
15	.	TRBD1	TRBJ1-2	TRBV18	TGTGCCAGCTCACCGTCTCGACAGGGGGTTTTTGGCTACACCTTC	CASSPSRQGVFGYTF
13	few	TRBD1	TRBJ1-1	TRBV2	TGTGCCAGCAGGGAGGACAGGGCCAGCGAAGCTTTCTTT	CASREDRASEAFF
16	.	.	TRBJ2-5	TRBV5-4	TGTGCCAGCAGCTCGGTCCGGGACCAAGAGGGAGAGACCCAGTACTTC	CASSSVRDQEGETQYF
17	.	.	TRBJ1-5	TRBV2	TGTGCCAGCAGTGAAACGGTGGGAAGGGGGATCAATCAGCCCCAGCATTTT	CASSETVGRGINQPQHF
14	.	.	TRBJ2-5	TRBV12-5	TGTGCTAGTGGTCAGGGACACATCCAAGAGACCCAGTACTTC	CASGQGHIQETQYF
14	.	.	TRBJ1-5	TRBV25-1	TGTGCCAGCAGTGTTTACAGTAGCAATCAGCCCCAGCATTTT	CASSVYSSNQPQHF
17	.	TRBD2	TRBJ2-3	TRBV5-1	TGCGCCAGCAGCTTGGCCGGGGGGGCGCCCCGGGGAGATACGCAGTATTTT	CASSLAGGAPRGDTQYF
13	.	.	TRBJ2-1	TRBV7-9	TGTGCCACGACGCGACCCTTACCCAATGAGCAGTTCTTC	CATTRPLPNEQFF
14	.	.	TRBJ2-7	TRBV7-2	TGTGCCAGCAGCTTAACGGGACGGATAGACGAGCAGTACTTC	CASSLTGRIDEQYF
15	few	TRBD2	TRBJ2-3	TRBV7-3	TGTGCCAGCAGCTTTCAGCGGGGAAGCACAGATACGCAGTATTTT	CASSFQRGSTDTQYF
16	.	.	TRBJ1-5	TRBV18	TGTGCCAGCTCACCGAGGGAGAGCGACGGCAATCAGCCCCAGCATTTT	CASSPRESDGNQPQHF
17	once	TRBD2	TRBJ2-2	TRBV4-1	TGCGCCAGCAGCCGGCGACTAGCGGGAGAGGAGGCCGGGGAGCTGTTTTTT	CASSRRLAGEEAGELFF
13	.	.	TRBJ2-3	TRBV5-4	TGTGCCAGCAGCTCCCCTCTGGCAGATACGCAGTATTTT	CASSSPLADTQYF
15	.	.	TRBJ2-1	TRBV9	TGTGCCAGCAGCGTAATAGCGACCCCCTACAATGAGCAGTTCTTC	CASSVIATPYNEQFF